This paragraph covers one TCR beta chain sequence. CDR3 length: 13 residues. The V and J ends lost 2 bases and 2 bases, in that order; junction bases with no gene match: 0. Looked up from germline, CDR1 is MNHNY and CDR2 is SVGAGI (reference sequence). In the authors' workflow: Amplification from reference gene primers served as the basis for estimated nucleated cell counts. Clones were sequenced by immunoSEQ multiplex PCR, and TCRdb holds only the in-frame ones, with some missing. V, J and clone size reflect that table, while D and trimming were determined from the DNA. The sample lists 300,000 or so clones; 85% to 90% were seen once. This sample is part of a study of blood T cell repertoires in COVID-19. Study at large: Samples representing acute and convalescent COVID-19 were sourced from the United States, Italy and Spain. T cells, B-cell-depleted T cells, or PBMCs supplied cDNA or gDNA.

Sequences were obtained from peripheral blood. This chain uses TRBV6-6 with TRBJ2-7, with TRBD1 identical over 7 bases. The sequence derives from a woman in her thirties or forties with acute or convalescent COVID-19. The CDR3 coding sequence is TGTGCCAGCAGTTACGACAGGGCCTACGAGCAGTACGTC. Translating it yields CASSYDRAYEQYV.